What follows is one T cell receptor (beta chain) and its context. As yet, its antigen is unknown. This sample is drawn from a study of T cell responses to AZD1222 COVID-19 vaccine. Study-wide results and limits: With dominance at 160-218 and 743-854, vaccine-associated CD4 TCRs spanned spike.

Germline V gene lookup returns CDR1 PRHDT and CDR2 FYEKMQ (reference sequence). The CDR3 extends over 15 amino acids. The ends lost 5 bases at V and 2 bases at J; junction bases unmatched: 7. Pooling of second doses given at about 4 or about 12 weeks was done. The assay was immunoSEQ multiplex PCR, and TCRdb's table has in-frame clones only and misses some. This table has roughly 45,000 clones, over 70% appearing once. This receptor was taken from an adult who received the AZD1222 COVID-19 vaccine. J is TRBJ2-5 and V is TRBV13, with 8 nucleotides matching TRBD1. Here the sequenced sample was peripheral blood, taken 28 days after the second AZD1222 dose. The CDR3 here is CASSRRQGNQETQYF. The CDR3 bases are TGTGCCAGCAGCAGACGACAGGGGAATCAAGAGACCCAGTACTTC.